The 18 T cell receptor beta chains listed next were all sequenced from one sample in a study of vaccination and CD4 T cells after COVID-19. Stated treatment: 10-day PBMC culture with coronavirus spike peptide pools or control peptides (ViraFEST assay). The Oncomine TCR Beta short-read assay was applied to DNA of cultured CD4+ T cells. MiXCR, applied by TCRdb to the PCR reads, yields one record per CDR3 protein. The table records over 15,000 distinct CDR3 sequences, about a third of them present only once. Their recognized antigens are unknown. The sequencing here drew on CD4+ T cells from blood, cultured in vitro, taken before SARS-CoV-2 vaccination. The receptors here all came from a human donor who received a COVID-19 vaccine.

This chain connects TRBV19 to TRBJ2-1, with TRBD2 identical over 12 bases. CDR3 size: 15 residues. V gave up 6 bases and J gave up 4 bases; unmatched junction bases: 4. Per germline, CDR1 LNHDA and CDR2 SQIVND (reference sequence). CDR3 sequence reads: CASSQLAGGYNEQFF. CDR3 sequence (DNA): TGTGCCAGTAGCCAACTAGCGGGGGGATACAATGAGCAGTTCTTC.

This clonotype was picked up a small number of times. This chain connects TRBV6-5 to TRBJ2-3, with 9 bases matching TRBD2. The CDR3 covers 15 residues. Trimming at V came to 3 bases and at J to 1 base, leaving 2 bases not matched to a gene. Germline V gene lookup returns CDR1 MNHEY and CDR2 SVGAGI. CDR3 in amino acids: CASSYRTSGTDTQYF. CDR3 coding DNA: TGTGCCAGCAGTTATCGGACTAGCGGCACAGATACGCAGTATTTT.

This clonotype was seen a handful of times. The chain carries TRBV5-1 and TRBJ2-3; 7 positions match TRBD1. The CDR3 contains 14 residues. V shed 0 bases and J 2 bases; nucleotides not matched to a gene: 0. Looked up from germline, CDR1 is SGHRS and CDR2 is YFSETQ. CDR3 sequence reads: CASSLEGATDTQYF. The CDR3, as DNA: TGCGCCAGCAGCTTGGAGGGGGCCACAGATACGCAGTATTTT.

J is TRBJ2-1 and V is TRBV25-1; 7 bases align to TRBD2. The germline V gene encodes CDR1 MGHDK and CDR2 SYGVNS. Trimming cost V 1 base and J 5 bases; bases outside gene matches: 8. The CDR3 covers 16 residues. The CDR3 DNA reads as TGTGCCAGCAGTGAATTGGGCGGGGGTCTTCACAATGAGCAGTTCTTC. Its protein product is CASSELGGGLHNEQFF.

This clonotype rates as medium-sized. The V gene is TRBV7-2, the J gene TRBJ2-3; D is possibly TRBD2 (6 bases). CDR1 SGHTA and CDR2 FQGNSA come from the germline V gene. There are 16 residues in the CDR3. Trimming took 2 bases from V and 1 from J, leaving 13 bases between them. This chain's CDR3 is CASSLRAGSGTDTQYF. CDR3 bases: TGTGCCAGCAGCTTAAGGGCGGGGTCGGGCACAGATACGCAGTATTTT.

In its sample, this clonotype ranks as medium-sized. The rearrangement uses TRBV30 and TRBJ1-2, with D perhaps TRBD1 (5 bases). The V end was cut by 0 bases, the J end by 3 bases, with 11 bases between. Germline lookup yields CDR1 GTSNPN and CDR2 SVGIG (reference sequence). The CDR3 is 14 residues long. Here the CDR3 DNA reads TGTGCCTGGAGTGTATCTGGGACGCACTATGGCTACACCTTC. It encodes CAWSVSGTHYGYTF.

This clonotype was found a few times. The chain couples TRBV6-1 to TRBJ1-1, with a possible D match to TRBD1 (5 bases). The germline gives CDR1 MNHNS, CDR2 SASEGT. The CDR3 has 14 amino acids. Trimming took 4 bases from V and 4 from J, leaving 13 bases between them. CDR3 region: CASSGDFSSTEAFF. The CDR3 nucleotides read TGTGCCAGCAGTGGGGACTTCTCAAGCACTGAAGCTTTCTTT.

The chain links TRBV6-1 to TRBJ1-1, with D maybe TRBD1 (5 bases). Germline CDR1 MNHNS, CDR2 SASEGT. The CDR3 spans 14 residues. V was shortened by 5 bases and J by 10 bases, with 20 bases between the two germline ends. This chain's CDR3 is CASSSPQGSPRAFF. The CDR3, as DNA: TGTGCCAGCAGTAGCCCCCAGGGCTCGCCAAGAGCTTTCTTT.

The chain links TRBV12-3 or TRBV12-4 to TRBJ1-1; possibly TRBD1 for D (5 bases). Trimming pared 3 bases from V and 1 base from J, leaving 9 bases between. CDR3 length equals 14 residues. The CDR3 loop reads CASSLGETNTEAFF. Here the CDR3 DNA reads TGTGCCAGCAGTTTGGGGGAGACGAACACTGAAGCTTTCTTT.

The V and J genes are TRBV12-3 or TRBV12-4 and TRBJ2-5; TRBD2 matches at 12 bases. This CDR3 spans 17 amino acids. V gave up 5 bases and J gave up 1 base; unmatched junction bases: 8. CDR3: CASSRGLAGLTQETQYF. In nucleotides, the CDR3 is TGTGCCAGCAGTCGCGGACTAGCGGGGCTAACCCAAGAGACCCAGTACTTC.

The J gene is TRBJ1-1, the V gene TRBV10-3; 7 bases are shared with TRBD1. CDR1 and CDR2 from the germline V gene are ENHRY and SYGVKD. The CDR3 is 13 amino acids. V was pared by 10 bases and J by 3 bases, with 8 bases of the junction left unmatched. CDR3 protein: CARRQGSDTEAFF. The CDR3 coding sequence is TGTGCCAGGAGACAGGGTAGCGACACTGAAGCTTTCTTT.

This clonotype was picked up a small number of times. The CDR3 DNA reads as TGTGCCAGCAGCTTAAGTCAGGGGTTCTCTGGAAACACCATATATTTT. Amino acids: CASSLSQGFSGNTIYF. The chain joins TRBV7-9 to TRBJ1-3, with a tentative D call TRBD1 (6 bases). The CDR3 sequence is 16 residues long. V gave up 2 bases and J gave up 0 bases, with 11 bases separating them. CDR1 SEHNR and CDR2 FQNEAQ come from the germline V gene (reference sequence).

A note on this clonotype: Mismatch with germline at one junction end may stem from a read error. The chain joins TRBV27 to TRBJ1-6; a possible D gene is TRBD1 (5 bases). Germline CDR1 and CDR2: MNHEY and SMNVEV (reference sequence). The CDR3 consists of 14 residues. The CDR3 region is CASRTGDPNSPLYF. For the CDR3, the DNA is TGTGCCAGCAGAACGGGGGATCCGAATTCACCCCTCTACTTT.

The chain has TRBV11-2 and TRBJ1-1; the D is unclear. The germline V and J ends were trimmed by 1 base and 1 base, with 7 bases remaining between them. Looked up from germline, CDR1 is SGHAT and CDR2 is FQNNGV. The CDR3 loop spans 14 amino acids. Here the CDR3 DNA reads TGTGCCAGCAGCTTAGTCGACGGGAACACTGAAGCTTTCTTT. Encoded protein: CASSLVDGNTEAFF.

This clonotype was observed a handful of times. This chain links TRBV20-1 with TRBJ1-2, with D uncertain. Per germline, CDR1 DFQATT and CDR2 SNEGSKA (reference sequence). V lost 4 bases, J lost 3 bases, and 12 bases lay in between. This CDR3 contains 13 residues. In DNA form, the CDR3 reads TGCAGTGCTAATTTGGAGGGTTACTATGGCTACACCTTC. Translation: CSANLEGYYGYTF.

The CDR3 DNA sequence: TGTGCCTGGAGTGTGTTTAGGATGACTAACAATGAGCAGTTCTTC. Its protein product is CAWSVFRMTNNEQFF. The chain has TRBV30 and TRBJ2-1, with D possibly matching TRBD2 (5 bases). Germline V gene data show CDR1 as GTSNPN and CDR2 as SVGIG (reference sequence). V gave up 0 bases and J gave up 5 bases, with 14 bases separating them. CDR3 length: 15 amino acids.

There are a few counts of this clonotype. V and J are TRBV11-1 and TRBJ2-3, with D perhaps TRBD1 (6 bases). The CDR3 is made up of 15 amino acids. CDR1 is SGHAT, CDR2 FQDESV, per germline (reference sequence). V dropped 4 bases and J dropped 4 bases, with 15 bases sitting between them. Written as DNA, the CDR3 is TGTGCCAGCAGCTGGGACACCAGGTCATCAGATACGCAGTATTTT. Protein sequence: CASSWDTRSSDTQYF.

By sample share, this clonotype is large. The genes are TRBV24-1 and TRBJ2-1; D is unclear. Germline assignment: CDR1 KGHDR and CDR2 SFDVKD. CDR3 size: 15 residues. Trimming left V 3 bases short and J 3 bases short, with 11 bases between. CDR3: CATSDIDTVYNEQFF. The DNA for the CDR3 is TGTGCCACCAGTGATATCGACACAGTCTACAATGAGCAGTTCTTC.